The rows below give T cell receptor beta chains drawn from one sample of a study of T cell responses to AZD1222 COVID-19 vaccine. Produced via immunoSEQ multiplex PCR; TCRdb's table is partial and in-frame only. The sample yields about 88,000 clones, under 95% seen once. The sequences come from peripheral blood, collected on day 0 of MenACWY control vaccination. Every receptor here comes from an adult in good health. Both conserved end residues are part of each CDR3. Each record gives: clone size, D gene, J gene, V gene, CDR3 length, CDR3 DNA, CDR3 protein. A D gene is named only where the DNA matches it firmly. Size is stated for part of the rows, as once, few or many counts, or as a class when the clone is expanded.

-,TRBD1,TRBJ1-1,TRBV11-2,18,TGTGCCAGCAGCTTAGACAGGGGGCGAATTGGGCAGAACACTGAAGCTTTCTTT,CASSLDRGRIGQNTEAFF
-,TRBD2,TRBJ2-3,TRBV4-3,16,TGCGCCAGCAGCCTAACTAGCGGGGGAACCACAGATACGCAGTATTTT,CASSLTSGGTTDTQYF
-,-,TRBJ1-6,TRBV11-3,17,TGTGCCAGCAGCTTAGATGGAGGTAGCTCCTATAATTCACCCCTCCACTTT,CASSLDGGSSYNSPLHF
-,-,TRBJ2-3,TRBV29-1,12,TGCAGCGTTGTACAGGATGTAGATACGCAGTATTTT,CSVVQDVDTQYF
-,-,TRBJ1-1,TRBV29-1,12,TGCAGCGCAGGGTGGGGCACCACTGAAGCTTTCTTT,CSAGWGTTEAFF
-,-,TRBJ2-3,TRBV27,15,TGTGCCAGCAGGAAAACAGGGTCTCACACAGATACGCAGTATTTT,CASRKTGSHTDTQYF
-,-,TRBJ1-5,TRBV20-1,14,TGCAGTGCTAGTGGGCAGGGTCCTTATCAGCCCCAGCATTTT,CSASGQGPYQPQHF
-,-,TRBJ2-5,TRBV5-1,13,TGCGCCAGCAGCTTCGGTGGTGGGGAGACCCAGTACTTC,CASSFGGGETQYF
-,-,TRBJ1-4,TRBV5-1,17,TGCGCCAGCAGCTTAGTGGGAGGTTCGCGGACGAATGAAAAACTGTTTTTT,CASSLVGGSRTNEKLFF
-,-,TRBJ2-5,TRBV28,13,TGTGCCAGCAACCTCAGGGGCCCGGGGACCCAGTACTTC,CASNLRGPGTQYF
once,-,TRBJ1-2,TRBV5-6,17,TGTGCCAGCAGCTTCCTCGGCCCGGGTCGGAGTAACTATGGCTACACCTTC,CASSFLGPGRSNYGYTF
-,TRBD1,TRBJ1-1,TRBV6-5,14,TGTGCCAGCAGTTACTGGACAGGGGACCTTGAAGCTTTCTTT,CASSYWTGDLEAFF
once,TRBD2,TRBJ2-5,TRBV5-1,16,TGCGCCAGCAGCTTACGACTAGCGGGGGGACCAGAGACCCAGTACTTC,CASSLRLAGGPETQYF
few,-,TRBJ1-3,TRBV18,15,TGTGCCAGCTCACCCCGGCACAGCTCTGGAAACACCATATATTTT,CASSPRHSSGNTIYF